The entry below gives a single TCR beta chain sequence along with its context. The antigen is undetermined. This record comes from a study of OX40 agonist ivuxolimab in advanced cancers. Study at large: Patients with hepatocellular carcinoma, melanoma, renal cell or head and neck cancer made up the dose-escalation patients.

Repertoires were generated with immunoSEQ multiplex PCR, while TCRdb's copy carries only in-frame clones and drops some. This table holds 6,000 to 9,500 clones, roughly 73% found once. The study's findings and limits: Both CD4+ and CD8+ T cell populations in blood had undergone clonal expansion by week 6 at 0.1 to 3.0 mg/kg.

V dropped 1 base and J dropped 3 bases, with 13 bases sitting between them. Germline CDR1 SEHNR, CDR2 FQNEAQ (reference sequence). The CDR3 loop spans 16 amino acids. The sequence was collected from an adult with an advanced solid tumor such as melanoma, head and neck, liver or kidney cancer. The sequencing here drew on CD4+ or CD8+ T cells sorted from blood, taken in a trial of the OX40 agonist ivuxolimab. J is TRBJ1-5 and V is TRBV7-9, with TRBD1 as a possible D gene (5 bases). CDR3 in amino acids: CASSLVTGSYNQPQHF. CDR3 coding DNA: TGTGCCAGCAGCTTAGTTACAGGATCCTACAATCAGCCCCAGCATTTT.